The 30 T cell receptor beta chains presented below share a single source sample, sequenced in a study of cytomegalovirus exposure and HLA in healthy donors. Primers for the PCR totalled 60 Vbeta and 13 Jbeta. Sequencing used immunoSEQ multiplex PCR; TCRdb keeps in-frame clones, though not all of them. The sample includes about 140,000 clones, 60% to 85% of them seen just once. Material for sequencing was PBMCs. These receptors were obtained from a man between 18 and 29 years old in good health and CMV-seronegative.

This chain joins TRBV28 and TRBJ1-4; D gene ambiguous. V was clipped by 4 bases and J by 0 bases, with 12 bases between them. Germline V lookup: CDR1 MDHEN, CDR2 SYDVKM. This CDR3 has 16 residues. The CDR3 here is CASSSPAAATNEKLFF. For the CDR3, the DNA is TGTGCCAGCAGTTCCCCCGCGGCAGCAACTAATGAAAAACTGTTTTTT.

The chain's CDR3 is CASSPRTGTGSSGANVLTF. The CDR3 region has the DNA TGTGCCAGCAGCCCGCGAACCGGGACAGGGAGCTCTGGGGCCAACGTCCTGACTTTC. The chain recombines TRBV5-4 with TRBJ2-6; TRBD1 matches at 9 bases. CDR1 and CDR2 (germline): SGHNT, YYREEE (reference sequence). V lost 4 bases, J lost 0 bases, and 11 bases stayed unmatched. The CDR3 runs 19 residues.

V and J are TRBV5-1 and TRBJ2-2; TRBD1 agrees at 7 bases. Germline loops: CDR1 SGHRS, CDR2 YFSETQ. Unmatched junction bases numbered 5, after V lost 2 bases and J lost 1 base. This CDR3 is built from 16 residues. The CDR3 sequence: CASSFPGQRNTGELFF. DNA for the CDR3: TGCGCCAGCAGCTTCCCGGGACAGAGGAACACCGGGGAGCTGTTTTTT.

The rearrangement joins TRBV19 to TRBJ2-3; a possible D gene is TRBD1 (6 bases). Trimming cost V 7 bases and J 2 bases, with 19 bases left between them. The germline CDR1 and CDR2 sequences are LNHDA and SQIVND (reference sequence). CDR3 size: 16 residues. The CDR3 region has the DNA TGTGCCAGTACCAGGACAGCGAGCATAAACACAGATACGCAGTATTTT. Translating gives CASTRTASINTDTQYF. Together with reference TRBV19 and TRBJ2-3, the CDR3 gives the full variable domain: DGGITQSPKYLFRKEGQNVTLSCEQNLNHDAMYWYRQDPGQGLRLIYYSQIVNDFQKGDIAEGYSVSREKKESFPLTVTSAQKNPTAFYLCASTRTASINTDTQYFGPGTRLTVL.

The V call is TRBV28, the J call TRBJ1-1; D remains unclear. Germline CDR1 and CDR2: MDHEN and SYDVKM. Trimming stripped 1 base from V and 7 bases from J, with 4 bases between. The CDR3 covers 11 residues. CDR3 in DNA: TGTGCCAGCAGTTTATTTAGTGAAGCTTTCTTT. This translates into CASSLFSEAFF.

The chain carries TRBV4-1 and TRBJ2-3; D remains unclear. Trimming took off 4 bases at V and 0 bases at J, with 11 bases between the two ends. Germline lookup yields CDR1 MGHRA and CDR2 YSYEKL. The CDR3 consists of 15 residues. Written as DNA, the CDR3 is TGCGCCAGCAGCCCAGGTGGCGCAAGCACAGATACGCAGTATTTT. Translating gives CASSPGGASTDTQYF.

This sequence joins TRBV5-1 and TRBJ1-1, with D possibly TRBD1 on 6 matching bases. The CDR3 length is 15 residues. Deletions cut 4 bases from V and 5 bases from J, with 18 bases between. Germline CDR1 reads SGHRS; CDR2 reads YFSETQ. CDR3 in amino acids: CASSPGRGAITEAFF. CDR3 bases: TGCGCCAGCAGCCCGGGGCGGGGGGCAATAACTGAAGCTTTCTTT.

The CDR3 DNA reads TGTGCCAGCAGCTTAGTACATCCTTACAATGAGCAGTTCTTC. As protein: CASSLVHPYNEQFF. The genes are TRBV11-3 and TRBJ2-1; D is undetermined. V lost 1 base and J lost 4, with 8 bases in between. The CDR3 consists of 14 residues. Germline lookup yields CDR1 SGHNT and CDR2 YENEEA. Based on the CDR3 plus reference TRBV11-3 and TRBJ2-1, the full variable domain is EAGVVQSPRYKIIEKKQPVAFWCNPISGHNTLYWYLQNLGQGPELLIRYENEEAVDDSQLPKDRFSAERLKGVDSTLKIQPAELGDSAVYLCASSLVHPYNEQFFGPGTRLTVL.

This clone was found many times. This chain uses TRBV5-8 with TRBJ1-1; D perhaps matches TRBD1 (5 bases). Trimming left V 1 base short and J 5 bases short, with 15 bases between. Per germline, CDR1 SGHTS and CDR2 YDEGEE. The length of the CDR3 is 15 residues. CDR3 bases: TGTGCCAGCAGCTTGCGAGGAGGGGATTCGACTGAAGCTTTCTTT. This encodes CASSLRGGDSTEAFF.

This clone appeared once. J is TRBJ2-1 and V is TRBV6-5; the D is unclear. Germline V CDR1 and CDR2: MNHEY, SVGAGI. This CDR3 contains 13 residues. V gave up 0 bases and J gave up 5 bases, with 5 bases separating them. CDR3 sequence reads: CASSYSENNEQFF. CDR3 nucleotides: TGTGCCAGCAGTTACTCGGAGAACAATGAGCAGTTCTTC.

J is TRBJ2-7 and V is TRBV23-1; D not certain. Being an ORF, TRBV23-1 has a function that is uncertain. The CDR3 extends over 18 amino acids. V lost 3 bases to trimming and J lost 2 bases, with 23 bases between them. The CDR3 coding sequence is TGCGCCAGCAGTCATCCCATACAAGTGAGGATGCTGCCCTACGAGCAGTACTTC. This codes for CASSHPIQVRMLPYEQYF.

The V and J genes are TRBV6-1 and TRBJ2-1, with 8 bases fitting TRBD2. Germline V gene lookup returns CDR1 MNHNS and CDR2 SASEGT. J lost 0 bases, V lost 0 bases, and 13 bases had no gene match. The CDR3 extends over 20 amino acids. For the CDR3, the DNA is TGTGCCAGCAGTGAAGCGTTCGGGACTAGGGTGTATTCCTCCTACAATGAGCAGTTCTTC. It encodes CASSEAFGTRVYSSYNEQFF.

The rearrangement uses TRBV5-1 and TRBJ1-1; 7 bases line up with TRBD1. Germline CDR1 is SGHRS and CDR2 is YFSETQ. After removal of 4 bases from V and 4 bases from J, the junction contained 10 bases not matched to a gene. The CDR3 is 15 amino acids. The CDR3 DNA sequence: TGCGCCAGCAGCCGAGACAGGGCTGAGGGCACTGAAGCTTTCTTT. Amino acids: CASSRDRAEGTEAFF.

The rearrangement joins TRBV13 to TRBJ2-1; 9 bases are shared with TRBD1. The junction had 0 bases not matched to a gene; V was cut back by 0 bases and J by 3 bases. Germline V gene data show CDR1 as PRHDT and CDR2 as FYEKMQ (reference sequence). The CDR3 consists of 15 residues. The CDR3 DNA sequence: TGTGCCAGCAGCTTAGGGACAGGGGGCTACAATGAGCAGTTCTTC. Protein: CASSLGTGGYNEQFF. The full variable domain, in which reference TRBV13 and TRBJ2-1 provide the parts outside the CDR3, is AAGVIQSPRHLIKEKRETATLKCYPIPRHDTVYWYQQGPGQDPQFLISFYEKMQSDKGSIPDRFSAQQFSDYHSELNMSSLELGDSALYFCASSLGTGGYNEQFFGPGTRLTVL.

CDR3 sequence (DNA): TGTGCCAGCTCACGACAGGTGAATGAAAAACTGTTTTTT. Translated, it gives CASSRQVNEKLFF. The chain recombines TRBV18 with TRBJ1-4; TRBD1 might be the D (6 bases). With 4 bases removed from V and 5 bases from J, the gap between germline ends came to 8 bases. CDR3 length: 13 residues. Germline-derived CDR1 and CDR2 are KGHSH and LQKENI.

V gene TRBV29-1 combines with J gene TRBJ2-7; 7 nucleotides agree with TRBD1. The CDR3 runs 15 residues. Per germline, CDR1 SQVTM and CDR2 ANQGSEA. With V trimmed by 1 base and J by 2 bases, 8 bases remained unmatched. CDR3 region: CSVEVEQGKTYEQYF. In nucleotides, the CDR3 is TGCAGCGTTGAAGTCGAACAGGGGAAAACCTACGAGCAGTACTTC.

The chain carries TRBV18 and TRBJ1-2; D may be TRBD1 (5 bases). CDR3 length equals 14 residues. V gave up 4 bases and J gave up 6 bases, with 15 bases separating them. The germline gives CDR1 KGHSH, CDR2 LQKENI. CDR3: CASSRDFKSDGYTF. The CDR3 nucleotides read TGTGCCAGCTCACGGGACTTTAAATCAGATGGCTACACCTTC.

This chain's CDR3 is CASRPGTSGGMNEQYF. The CDR3 DNA is TGTGCCAGCAGACCTGGGACTAGCGGGGGGATGAACGAGCAGTACTTC. The J gene is TRBJ2-7, the V gene TRBV2; TRBD2 matches at 15 bases. The CDR3 covers 16 residues. The junction had 8 bases not matched to a gene; V was cut back by 6 bases and J by 5 bases. The germline gives CDR1 SNHLY, CDR2 FYNNEI. The whole variable domain, remainder taken from reference TRBV2 and TRBJ2-7, is EPEVTQTPSHQVTQMGQEVILRCVPISNHLYFYWYRQILGQKVEFLVSFYNNEISEKSEIFDDQFSVERPDGSNFTLKIRSTKLEDSAMYFCASRPGTSGGMNEQYFGPGTRLTVT.

The chain uses TRBV7-2 and TRBJ2-7; 7 nucleotides agree with TRBD2. The V gene's germline CDR1 is SGHTA and CDR2 FQGNSA. This CDR3 contains 16 residues. Unmatched junction bases numbered 13, after V lost 5 bases and J lost 3 bases. DNA of the CDR3: TGTGCCAGCAGCCCCACCAAGTCGACTAGCAGCTACGAGCAGTACTTC. It yields the protein CASSPTKSTSSYEQYF. Filled out from reference TRBV7-2 and TRBJ2-7, the complete variable domain reads GAGVSQSPSNKVTEKGKDVELRCDPISGHTALYWYRQSLGQGLEFLIYFQGNSAPDKSGLPSDRFSAERTGGSVSTLTIQRTQQEDSAVYLCASSPTKSTSSYEQYFGPGTRLTVT.

This clone appeared a few times. The chain joins TRBV19 to TRBJ2-7, with D possibly being TRBD1 (8 bases). This CDR3 is built from 14 residues. Germline CDR1 and CDR2: LNHDA and SQIVND (reference sequence). V was shortened by 4 bases and J by 5 bases, with 15 bases between the two germline ends. CDR3 amino acids: CASSRQRDRNEQYF. CDR3 nucleotide sequence: TGTGCCAGTAGTAGGCAGCGGGACAGGAACGAGCAGTACTTC. Full variable domain (missing parts from reference TRBV19 and TRBJ2-7): DGGITQSPKYLFRKEGQNVTLSCEQNLNHDAMYWYRQDPGQGLRLIYYSQIVNDFQKGDIAEGYSVSREKKESFPLTVTSAQKNPTAFYLCASSRQRDRNEQYFGPGTRLTVT.

This chain uses TRBV19 with TRBJ1-1, with 7 nucleotides matching TRBD1. CDR1 and CDR2 (germline): LNHDA, SQIVND (reference sequence). The CDR3 length is 15 residues. Germline trimming cut 6 bases from V and 4 bases from J; bases unmatched to any gene: 11. CDR3 nucleotide sequence: TGTGCCAGTAGCATGGGGCCCCCAGGGGGCACTGAAGCTTTCTTT. Residues: CASSMGPPGGTEAFF.

The CDR3 here is CASSPVSEQFF. CDR3 sequence (DNA): TGCGCCAGCAGTCCAGTTTCGGAGCAGTTCTTC. The V and J genes are TRBV10-2 and TRBJ2-1; D gene uncertain. V shed 5 bases and J shed 10 bases, with 9 bases lying between them. The CDR3 runs to 11 residues. In germline, CDR1 is WSHSY, CDR2 SAAADI.

This clone was picked up one time. This chain connects TRBV28 to TRBJ2-3; maybe TRBD2 (5 bases). V lost 4 bases to trimming and J lost 3 bases, with 17 bases between them. Germline-derived CDR1 and CDR2 are MDHEN and SYDVKM. This CDR3 contains 16 residues. CDR3: CASSSRLAGGTDTQYF. DNA of the CDR3: TGTGCCAGCAGTTCTCGACTGGCAGGAGGAACAGATACGCAGTATTTT.

V and J are TRBV7-7 and TRBJ2-3, with TRBD2 matching over 8 bases. Germline CDR1 reads SSHAT; CDR2 reads FNYEAQ (reference sequence). The CDR3 length is 15 residues. The trim removed 3 bases at V and 0 bases at J, leaving 2 bases unmatched. CDR3 amino acids: CASSLASGSTDTQYF. The CDR3 nucleotides are TGTGCCAGCAGCTTGGCTAGCGGGAGCACAGATACGCAGTATTTT. Based on the CDR3 plus reference TRBV7-7 and TRBJ2-3, the full variable domain is GAGVSQSPRYKVTKRGQDVTLRCDPISSHATLYWYQQALGQGPEFLTYFNYEAQPDKSGLPSDRFSAERPEGSISTLTIQRTEQRDSAMYRCASSLASGSTDTQYFGPGTRLTVL.

The chain combines TRBV19 with TRBJ2-5; D is perhaps TRBD2 (5 bases). Near its end, the DNA agrees better with TRBJ2-7, so the J call may be wrong. The CDR3 is 14 amino acids. Germline-derived CDR1 and CDR2 are LNHDA and SQIVND (reference sequence). CDR3 loop: CASSPSGRRAEQYF. DNA for the CDR3: TGTGCCAGTAGTCCGTCGGGCCGGCGGGCCGAGCAGTACTTC.

The rearrangement uses TRBV19 and TRBJ2-2, with D uncertain. Germline-derived CDR1 and CDR2 are LNHDA and SQIVND (reference sequence). V dropped 4 bases and J dropped 8 bases, with 8 bases sitting between them. This CDR3 has 12 residues. In DNA form, the CDR3 reads TGTGCCAGTAGTACCCAACAGGGGGAGCTGTTTTTT. Translation: CASSTQQGELFF.

In its sample, this clone was seen once. This rearrangement joins TRBV19 to TRBJ1-2; no clear D. CDR3 length equals 15 residues. V was pared by 3 bases and J by 4 bases, with 15 bases between. CDR1 is LNHDA and CDR2 is SQIVND in the germline V gene (reference sequence). The CDR3 sequence is CASSMGLGAVYGYTF. The CDR3 DNA sequence: TGTGCCAGTAGTATGGGTCTCGGAGCGGTCTATGGCTACACCTTC. Combining the CDR3 with reference TRBV19 and TRBJ1-2 gives the whole variable domain DGGITQSPKYLFRKEGQNVTLSCEQNLNHDAMYWYRQDPGQGLRLIYYSQIVNDFQKGDIAEGYSVSREKKESFPLTVTSAQKNPTAFYLCASSMGLGAVYGYTFGSGTRLTVV.

The chain is built from TRBV28 and TRBJ2-1; 8 bases line up with TRBD2. The germline V gene has CDR1 MDHEN and CDR2 SYDVKM. The CDR3 extends over 12 amino acids. Trimming at V came to 8 bases and at J to 7 bases, leaving 4 bases not matched to a gene. The CDR3 here is CASHSGINEQFF. The CDR3 DNA is TGTGCCAGCCATAGCGGGATTAATGAGCAGTTCTTC.

This chain uses TRBV11-3 with TRBJ2-1; TRBD1 aligns across 7 bases. The CDR3 consists of 13 residues. V lost 0 bases and J lost 15; bases outside the gene matches: 8. Germline CDR1 reads SGHNT; CDR2 reads YENEEA. Here the CDR3 DNA reads TGTGCCAGCAGCTTAGACTCTAACAGGGGTGGGTTCTTC. Translation gives CASSLDSNRGGFF.

The chain links TRBV19 to TRBJ2-7; TRBD2 is a possible D gene (6 bases). Trimming stripped 1 base from V and 3 bases from J, with 13 bases between. This CDR3 spans 15 amino acids. CDR1 LNHDA and CDR2 SQIVND come from the germline V gene (reference sequence). This chain's CDR3 is CASSIAGEGSYEQYF. The CDR3 nucleotides are TGTGCCAGTAGTATAGCGGGGGAAGGGAGCTACGAGCAGTACTTC.